The clone carrying this TCR beta chain was counted once. These data belong to a study of T cell changes during pregnancy in multiple sclerosis. Germline V gene sequence: CDR1 MNHEY, CDR2 SVGAGI. Trimming cost V 6 bases and J 3 bases, with 15 bases left between them. CDR3 length: 15 amino acids. The protocol was immunoSEQ multiplex PCR, while the TCRdb copy is restricted to in-frame clones and leaves out a portion. Of about 110,000 clones listed, just under 95% are singletons. Here the sequenced sample was peripheral blood, taken in the third trimester of pregnancy. The chain is built from TRBV6-5 and TRBJ1-3; D is ambiguous. The clonotype was recovered from a female donor in good health, enrolled as a control in a pregnancy study. CDR3 region: CASSLVTGYGNTIYF. The CDR3 DNA sequence: TGTGCCAGCAGCCTGGTTACGGGGTATGGAAACACCATATATTTT.